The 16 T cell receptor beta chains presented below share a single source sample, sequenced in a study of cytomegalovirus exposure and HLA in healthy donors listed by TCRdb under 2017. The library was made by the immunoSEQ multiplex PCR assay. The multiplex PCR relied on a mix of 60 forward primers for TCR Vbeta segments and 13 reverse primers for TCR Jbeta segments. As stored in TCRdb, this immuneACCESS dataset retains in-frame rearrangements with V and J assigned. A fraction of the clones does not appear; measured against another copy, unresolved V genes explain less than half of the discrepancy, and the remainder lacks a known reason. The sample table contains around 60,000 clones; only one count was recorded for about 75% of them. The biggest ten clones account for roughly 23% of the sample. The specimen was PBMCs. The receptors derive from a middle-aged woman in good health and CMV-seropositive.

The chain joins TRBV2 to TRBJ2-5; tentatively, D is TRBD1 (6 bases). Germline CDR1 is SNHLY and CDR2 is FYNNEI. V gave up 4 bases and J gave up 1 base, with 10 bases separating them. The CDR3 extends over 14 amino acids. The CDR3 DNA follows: TGTGCCAGCAGTGGAAGGGACACCCAAGAGACCCAGTACTTC. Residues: CASSGRDTQETQYF. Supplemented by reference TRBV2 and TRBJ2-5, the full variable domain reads EPEVTQTPSHQVTQMGQEVILRCVPISNHLYFYWYRQILGQKVEFLVSFYNNEISEKSEIFDDQFSVERPDGSNFTLKIRSTKLEDSAMYFCASSGRDTQETQYFGPGTRLLVL.

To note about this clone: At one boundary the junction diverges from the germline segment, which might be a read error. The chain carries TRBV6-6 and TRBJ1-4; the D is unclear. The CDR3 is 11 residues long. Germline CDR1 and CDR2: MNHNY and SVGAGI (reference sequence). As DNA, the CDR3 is TGCGCCAGCCAGCGGGGTGAAAAACTGTTTTTT. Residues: CASQRGEKLFF.

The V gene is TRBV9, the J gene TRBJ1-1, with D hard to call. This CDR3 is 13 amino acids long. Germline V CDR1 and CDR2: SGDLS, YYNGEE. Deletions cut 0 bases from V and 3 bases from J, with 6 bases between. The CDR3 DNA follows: TGTGCCAGCAGCGTAGGAGGGTACACTGAAGCTTTCTTT. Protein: CASSVGGYTEAFF.

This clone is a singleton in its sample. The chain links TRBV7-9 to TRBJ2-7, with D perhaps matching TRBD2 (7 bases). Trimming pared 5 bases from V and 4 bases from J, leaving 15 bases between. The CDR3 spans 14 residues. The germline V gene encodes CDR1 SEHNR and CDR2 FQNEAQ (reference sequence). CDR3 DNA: TGTGCCAGCAGCAAGGGGGGGGGCGGGTACGAGCAGTACTTC. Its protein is CASSKGGGGYEQYF.

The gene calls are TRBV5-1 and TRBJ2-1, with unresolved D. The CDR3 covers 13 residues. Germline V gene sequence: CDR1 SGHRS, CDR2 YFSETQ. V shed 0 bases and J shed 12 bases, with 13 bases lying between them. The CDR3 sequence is CASSLGRPTGQFF. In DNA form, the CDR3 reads TGCGCCAGCAGCTTGGGGCGGCCTACGGGGCAGTTCTTC.

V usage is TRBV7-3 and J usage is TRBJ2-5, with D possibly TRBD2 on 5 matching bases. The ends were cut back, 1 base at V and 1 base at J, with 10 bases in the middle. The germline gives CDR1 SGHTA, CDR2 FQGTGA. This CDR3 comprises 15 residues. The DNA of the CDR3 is TGTGCCAGCAGCTTAATTGGAGGAGGCCAAGAGACCCAGTACTTC. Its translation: CASSLIGGGQETQYF.

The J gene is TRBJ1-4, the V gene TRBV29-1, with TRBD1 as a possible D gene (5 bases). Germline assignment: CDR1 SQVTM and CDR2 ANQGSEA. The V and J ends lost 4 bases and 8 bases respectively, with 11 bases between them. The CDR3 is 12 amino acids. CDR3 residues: CSVGEGREKLFF. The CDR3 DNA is TGCAGCGTTGGAGAGGGGAGGGAAAAACTGTTTTTT.

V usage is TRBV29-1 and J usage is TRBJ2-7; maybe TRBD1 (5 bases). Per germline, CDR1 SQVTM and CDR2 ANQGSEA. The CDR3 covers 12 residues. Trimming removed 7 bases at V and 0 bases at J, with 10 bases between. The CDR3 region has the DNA TGCAGCGCATTAGGGGACTCCTACGAGCAGTACTTC. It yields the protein CSALGDSYEQYF.

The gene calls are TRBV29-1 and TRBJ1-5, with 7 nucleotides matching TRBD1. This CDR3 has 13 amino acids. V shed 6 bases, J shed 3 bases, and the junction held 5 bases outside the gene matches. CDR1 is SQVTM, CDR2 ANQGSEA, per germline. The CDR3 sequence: CSVKTGFNQPQHF. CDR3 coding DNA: TGCAGCGTGAAGACAGGGTTCAATCAGCCCCAGCATTTT. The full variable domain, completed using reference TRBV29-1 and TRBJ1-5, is SAVISQKPSRDICQRGTSLTIQCQVDSQVTMMFWYRQQPGQSLTLIATANQGSEATYESGFVIDKFPISRPNLTFSTLTVSNMSPEDSSIYLCSVKTGFNQPQHFGDGTRLSIL.

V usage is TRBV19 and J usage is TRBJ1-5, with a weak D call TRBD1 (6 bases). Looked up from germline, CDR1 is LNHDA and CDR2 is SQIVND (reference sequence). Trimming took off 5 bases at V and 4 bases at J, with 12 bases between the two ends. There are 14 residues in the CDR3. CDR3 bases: TGTGCCAGTAGTCCCAGGGGCGGGAATCAGCCCCAGCATTTT. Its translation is CASSPRGGNQPQHF.

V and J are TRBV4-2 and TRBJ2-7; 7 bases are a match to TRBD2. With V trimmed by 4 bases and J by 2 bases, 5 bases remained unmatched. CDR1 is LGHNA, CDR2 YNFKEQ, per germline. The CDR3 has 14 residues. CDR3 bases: TGTGCCAGCAGCCCCGGGGGGACTGCCTACGAGCAGTACTTC. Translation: CASSPGGTAYEQYF.

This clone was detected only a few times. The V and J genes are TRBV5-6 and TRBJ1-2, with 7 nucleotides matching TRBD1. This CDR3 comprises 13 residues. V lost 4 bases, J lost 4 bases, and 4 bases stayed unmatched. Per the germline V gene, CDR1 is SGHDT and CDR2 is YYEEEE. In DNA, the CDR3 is TGTGCCAGCAGCCCTGGACAGGTCTATGGCTACACCTTC. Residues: CASSPGQVYGYTF.

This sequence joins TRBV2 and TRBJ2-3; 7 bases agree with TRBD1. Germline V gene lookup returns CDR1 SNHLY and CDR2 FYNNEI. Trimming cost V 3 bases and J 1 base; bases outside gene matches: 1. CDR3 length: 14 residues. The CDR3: CASSEQGGTDTQYF. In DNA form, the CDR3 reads TGTGCCAGCAGTGAGCAGGGGGGCACAGATACGCAGTATTTT.

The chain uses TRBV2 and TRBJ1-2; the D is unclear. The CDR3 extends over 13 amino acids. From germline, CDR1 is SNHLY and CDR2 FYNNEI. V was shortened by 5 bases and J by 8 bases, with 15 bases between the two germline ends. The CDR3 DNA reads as TGTGCCAGCAGTATAAATTGGAGTGCCGGCTACACCTTC. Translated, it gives CASSINWSAGYTF. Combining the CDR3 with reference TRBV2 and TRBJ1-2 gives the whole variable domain EPEVTQTPSHQVTQMGQEVILRCVPISNHLYFYWYRQILGQKVEFLVSFYNNEISEKSEIFDDQFSVERPDGSNFTLKIRSTKLEDSAMYFCASSINWSAGYTFGSGTRLTVV.

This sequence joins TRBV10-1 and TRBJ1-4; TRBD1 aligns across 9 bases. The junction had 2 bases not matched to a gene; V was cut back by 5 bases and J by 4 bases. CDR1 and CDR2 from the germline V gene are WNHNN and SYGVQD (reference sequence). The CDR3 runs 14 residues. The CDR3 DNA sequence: TGCGCCAGCAGTTCGACAGGGGGTAATGAAAAACTGTTTTTT. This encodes CASSSTGGNEKLFF.

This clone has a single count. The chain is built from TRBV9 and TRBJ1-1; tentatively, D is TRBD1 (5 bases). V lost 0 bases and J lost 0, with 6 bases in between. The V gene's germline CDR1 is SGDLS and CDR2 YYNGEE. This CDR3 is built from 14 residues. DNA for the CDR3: TGTGCCAGCAGCGTAGGACAGTTGAACACTGAAGCTTTCTTT. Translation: CASSVGQLNTEAFF.